The source of this T cell receptor beta chain is a study of T cell responses to AZD1222 COVID-19 vaccine. The CDR3 is 16 amino acids. Germline V gene sequence: CDR1 SGHRS, CDR2 YFSETQ. V was cut by 3 bases and J by 0 bases, with 13 bases left in between. Using immunoSEQ multiplex PCR, the repertoire was profiled, and TCRdb retains in-frame clones only, with some absent. There are over 120,000 clones in the sample; approximately 92% occur only once, and around 1.7% lies in the top ten. The sequences come from peripheral blood, collected on day 0 of AZD1222 vaccination. This receptor was taken from an adult in good health. The V and J genes are TRBV5-1 and TRBJ1-3, with D perhaps TRBD1 (5 bases). Here the CDR3 DNA reads TGCGCCAGCAGCTCGGAGGGGCTTAGCTCTGGAAACACCATATATTTT. Translated: CASSSEGLSSGNTIYF.